Shown below are 27 T cell receptor beta chains from a single sample sequenced in a study of T cells in tuberculosis. The data were produced by immunoSEQ multiplex PCR, yet TCRdb's version contains in-frame clones alone and is incomplete. Of about 34,000 clones listed, roughly 97% were seen once; the top ten hold under 7%. Source material: PBMCs. These receptors came from a donor aged 5 to 30 with latent tuberculosis or without tuberculosis infection.

The CDR3 reads CAIRPIGTDIGNTIYF. The CDR3 nucleotides are TGTGCCATCAGACCAATCGGGACAGACATTGGAAACACCATATATTTT. The V gene is TRBV10-3, the J gene TRBJ1-3; TRBD1 matches at 7 bases. The germline V gene encodes CDR1 ENHRY and CDR2 SYGVKD. The trim removed 6 bases at V and 3 bases at J, leaving 11 bases unmatched. CDR3 length: 16 residues.

The J gene is TRBJ2-1, the V gene TRBV27, with D uncertain. Trimming removed 6 bases at V and 9 bases at J, with 18 bases between. Germline CDR1 reads MNHEY; CDR2 reads SMNVEV (reference sequence). CDR3 length equals 14 residues. CDR3 coding DNA: TGTGCCAGCAGCCAAAACTTTATCCTCGGTGAGCAGTTCTTC. This encodes CASSQNFILGEQFF.

In DNA form, the CDR3 reads TGTGCCAGCAGCCCTACTAGCGGGGGGTACAATGAGCAGTTCTTC. As protein: CASSPTSGGYNEQFF. The chain joins TRBV7-3 to TRBJ2-1, with 12 bases aligning to TRBD2. Germline-derived CDR1 and CDR2 are SGHTA and FQGTGA. V lost 5 bases and J lost 4; bases outside the gene matches: 3. This CDR3 is built from 15 residues.

This clone was detected only once. This chain links TRBV25-1 with TRBJ2-2; 8 bases match TRBD1. CDR3 size: 16 residues. The V gene end was trimmed by 3 bases and the J gene end by 4 bases; junction bases not matched to a gene: 7. CDR1 MGHDK and CDR2 SYGVNS come from the germline V gene. CDR3 coding DNA: TGTGCCAGCAGTGACGGTTGGACAGGGCTCACCGGGGAGCTGTTTTTT. It codes for CASSDGWTGLTGELFF.

The chain carries TRBV2 and TRBJ2-3; 8 bases line up with TRBD1. The junction had 5 bases not matched to a gene; V was cut back by 5 bases and J by 4 bases. The length of the CDR3 is 14 residues. Germline V lookup: CDR1 SNHLY, CDR2 FYNNEI. Here the CDR3 reads CASSRQGMSDTQYF. In DNA form, the CDR3 reads TGTGCCAGCAGTCGACAGGGGATGTCAGATACGCAGTATTTT.

The chain joins TRBV6-5 to TRBJ1-2; D may be TRBD1 (6 bases). This CDR3 is 15 amino acids long. Germline CDR1 and CDR2: MNHEY and SVGAGI. Trimming removed 2 bases from V and 6 bases from J, with 16 bases in between. As DNA, the CDR3 is TGTGCCAGCAGTTACCTGAGACAGGAGAGGGATGGCTACACCTTC. Its protein product is CASSYLRQERDGYTF.

The chain has TRBV30 and TRBJ2-2; the match to TRBD2 covers 12 bases. Germline CDR1 GTSNPN, CDR2 SVGIG (reference sequence). This CDR3 has 18 amino acids. Trimming cost V 2 bases and J 1 base; bases outside gene matches: 8. The CDR3 region is CAWSRTSGVVWNTGELFF. CDR3 coding DNA: TGTGCCTGGAGTCGGACTAGCGGGGTTGTTTGGAACACCGGGGAGCTGTTTTTT.

The genes are TRBV19 and TRBJ2-7, with D perhaps TRBD2 (5 bases). Germline V gives CDR1 LNHDA, CDR2 SQIVND (reference sequence). V lost 4 bases to trimming and J lost 4 bases, with 17 bases between them. The CDR3 runs to 15 residues. CDR3: CASSTKVWVAYEQYF. CDR3 nucleotides: TGTGCCAGTAGTACCAAGGTATGGGTAGCGTACGAGCAGTACTTC.

The J gene is TRBJ2-5, the V gene TRBV25-1, with 13 bases fitting TRBD2. The germline CDR1 and CDR2 sequences are MGHDK and SYGVNS. Unmatched junction bases numbered 9, after V lost 10 bases and J lost 4 bases. The CDR3 length is 15 residues. CDR3 in amino acids: CATAMTSGGSETQYF. CDR3 nucleotides: TGTGCCACCGCGATGACTAGCGGGGGGTCAGAGACCCAGTACTTC.

The V and J genes are TRBV7-9 and TRBJ2-7, with 11 bases aligning to TRBD2. The length of the CDR3 is 17 residues. The V and J ends lost 1 base and 3 bases, in that order; junction bases with no gene match: 8. Germline assignment: CDR1 SEHNR and CDR2 FQNEAQ (reference sequence). The CDR3 DNA reads as TGTGCCAGCAGCTTAGAACTAGCGGGGGACGGGGGCTACGAGCAGTACTTC. As protein: CASSLELAGDGGYEQYF.

The genes are TRBV2 and TRBJ2-2; D is possibly TRBD2 (5 bases). Germline V gene lookup returns CDR1 SNHLY and CDR2 FYNNEI. V lost 0 bases to trimming and J lost 6 bases, with 11 bases between them. The CDR3 loop spans 15 amino acids. CDR3 loop: CASSEARGLPGELFF. The DNA of the CDR3 is TGTGCCAGCAGTGAAGCGCGCGGGTTACCCGGGGAGCTGTTTTTT.

The DNA for the CDR3 is TGTGCCAGCAGCGTAGGACTAGCTGGAACCGGGGAGCTGTTTTTT. This sequence encodes CASSVGLAGTGELFF. The V and J genes are TRBV9 and TRBJ2-2; 7 bases match TRBD2. Germline V lookup: CDR1 SGDLS, CDR2 YYNGEE. With 0 bases clipped from V and 5 bases from J, the junction kept 4 bases outside the gene matches. CDR3 length equals 15 residues.

The J gene is TRBJ1-2, the V gene TRBV14, with TRBD1 matching 8 bases. V shed 4 bases, J shed 6 bases, and the junction held 4 bases outside the gene matches. Germline lookup yields CDR1 SGHDN and CDR2 FVKESK. There are 13 residues in the CDR3. The CDR3 is CASSRGQGDGYTF. CDR3 nucleotides: TGTGCCAGCAGCCGAGGACAGGGAGATGGCTACACCTTC.

J is TRBJ1-2 and V is TRBV30; 7 nucleotides match TRBD1. V shed 1 base and J 2 bases; nucleotides not matched to a gene: 4. Germline assignment: CDR1 GTSNPN and CDR2 SVGIG (reference sequence). CDR3 length: 14 residues. The CDR3 sequence: CAWSAATGNYGYTF. The CDR3 DNA sequence: TGTGCCTGGAGTGCGGCGACAGGGAACTATGGCTACACCTTC.

The table lists this clone with a count of one. The V call is TRBV4-1, the J call TRBJ2-6, with TRBD1 as a possible D gene (5 bases). CDR1 and CDR2 from the germline V gene are MGHRA and YSYEKL. The CDR3 covers 20 residues. V was cut by 0 bases and J by 0 bases, with 18 bases left in between. The CDR3 bases are TGCGCCAGCAGCCAAGATGGGTCAGGGATAATTACCTCTGGGGCCAACGTCCTGACTTTC. Protein sequence: CASSQDGSGIITSGANVLTF.

The chain is built from TRBV5-4 and TRBJ2-7, with 10 bases fitting TRBD1. The V segment lost 8 bases and the J segment 3 bases; nucleotides outside the gene matches: 8. CDR3 length equals 14 residues. Germline CDR1 is SGHNT and CDR2 is YYREEE (reference sequence). CDR3 region: CASSLGQGDYEQYF. In DNA form, the CDR3 reads TGTGCCAGTAGCCTAGGACAGGGGGACTACGAGCAGTACTTC.

The J gene is TRBJ2-7, the V gene TRBV18, with TRBD1 matching over 9 bases. The V gene's germline CDR1 is KGHSH and CDR2 LQKENI. Trimming removed 1 base from V and 4 bases from J; junction bases left unmatched: 2. This CDR3 spans 14 amino acids. The CDR3: CASSPLQGAYEQYF. For the CDR3, the DNA is TGTGCCAGCTCACCACTACAGGGGGCTTACGAGCAGTACTTC.

V usage is TRBV27 and J usage is TRBJ2-7; 12 bases line up with TRBD2. With V trimmed by 6 bases and J by 5 bases, 11 bases remained unmatched. CDR1 MNHEY and CDR2 SMNVEV come from the germline V gene (reference sequence). The CDR3 length is 16 residues. CDR3 amino acids: CASRTSGRFGFDEQYF. The CDR3 nucleotides are TGTGCCAGCAGGACTAGCGGGAGATTCGGTTTCGACGAGCAGTACTTC.

This chain connects TRBV28 to TRBJ2-7; possible D gene TRBD2, 5 bases. The CDR3 extends over 18 amino acids. In germline, CDR1 is MDHEN, CDR2 SYDVKM. V was trimmed by 3 bases and J by 2 bases, leaving 23 bases between them. The CDR3, as DNA: TGTGCCAGCAGTTTTAGGTCTCCGGGGATTTTACTCACCTACGAGCAGTACTTC. It yields the protein CASSFRSPGILLTYEQYF.

J is TRBJ2-1 and V is TRBV9; TRBD2 aligns across 10 bases. Losses at the gene ends were 4 bases for V and 7 bases for J; bases not matched to a gene: 11. The CDR3 is made up of 16 amino acids. Germline V gene lookup returns CDR1 SGDLS and CDR2 YYNGEE. The CDR3 DNA follows: TGTGCCAGCAGCTCACAAGCGGGGGGGCCTTTGAATGAGCAGTTCTTC. Encoded protein: CASSSQAGGPLNEQFF. Based on the CDR3 plus reference TRBV9 and TRBJ2-1, the full variable domain is DSGVTQTPKHLITATGQRVTLRCSPRSGDLSVYWYQQSLDQGLQFLIQYYNGEERAKGNILERFSAQQFPDLHSELNLSSLELGDSALYFCASSSQAGGPLNEQFFGPGTRLTVL.

V is TRBV6-5 and J is TRBJ2-5, with D perhaps TRBD2 (6 bases). Trimming removed 4 bases at V and 4 bases at J, with 19 bases between. Germline CDR1 MNHEY, CDR2 SVGAGI. The CDR3 consists of 16 residues. The CDR3 coding sequence is TGTGCCAGCAGTTCTCTATCAGGAGGGATTCGAGAGACCCAGTACTTC. It encodes CASSSLSGGIRETQYF.

V and J are TRBV30 and TRBJ1-1, with 7 bases lining up with TRBD1. CDR1 and CDR2 (germline): GTSNPN, SVGIG (reference sequence). The CDR3 covers 12 residues. Trimming cost V 3 bases and J 8 bases; bases outside gene matches: 6. Here the CDR3 reads CAWSQPGQEAFF. CDR3 sequence (DNA): TGTGCCTGGAGCCAACCGGGACAGGAAGCTTTCTTT.

The chain recombines TRBV28 with TRBJ2-3; D possibly corresponds to TRBD2 (6 bases). Germline CDR1 and CDR2: MDHEN and SYDVKM. The CDR3 totals 13 residues. The V gene lost 8 bases and the J gene lost 1 base, with 10 bases spanning the gap. Here the CDR3 DNA reads TGTGCCAGCTCGGGCGGGGGCACAGATACGCAGTATTTT. This gives the protein CASSGGGTDTQYF.

The chain recombines TRBV4-1 with TRBJ1-1, with TRBD1 identical over 8 bases. V gave up 1 base and J gave up 0 bases; unmatched junction bases: 1. The CDR3 contains 15 residues. Germline V gives CDR1 MGHRA, CDR2 YSYEKL. The CDR3 region is CASSQGQGLNTEAFF. The CDR3, as DNA: TGCGCCAGCAGCCAAGGACAGGGGCTGAACACTGAAGCTTTCTTT.

The chain recombines TRBV5-1 with TRBJ2-1; TRBD1 agrees at 8 bases. Germline V lookup: CDR1 SGHRS, CDR2 YFSETQ. This CDR3 is 15 amino acids long. V trimming: 7 bases; J trimming: 5 bases; junction bases outside the gene matches: 11. In DNA form, the CDR3 reads TGCGCCAGCCGAACCGGGACAGGAGCGAACAATGAGCAGTTCTTC. This sequence encodes CASRTGTGANNEQFF.

V usage is TRBV5-1 and J usage is TRBJ2-1, with D possibly being TRBD1 (6 bases). The CDR3 has 15 residues. CDR1 and CDR2 from the germline V gene are SGHRS and YFSETQ. With 3 bases removed from V and 3 bases from J, the gap between germline ends came to 13 bases. CDR3 region: CASSSRSGDYNEQFF. The CDR3 region has the DNA TGCGCCAGCAGCTCTCGCTCAGGGGACTACAATGAGCAGTTCTTC.

This clone was observed a single time. This chain connects TRBV10-3 to TRBJ2-1, with 11 bases matching TRBD2. Per germline, CDR1 ENHRY and CDR2 SYGVKD. V trimming: 7 bases; J trimming: 3 bases; junction bases outside the gene matches: 2. The CDR3 contains 14 residues. The CDR3 DNA is TGTGCCATCAAGACTAGCGGGGACTACAATGAGCAGTTCTTC. Translation gives CAIKTSGDYNEQFF.